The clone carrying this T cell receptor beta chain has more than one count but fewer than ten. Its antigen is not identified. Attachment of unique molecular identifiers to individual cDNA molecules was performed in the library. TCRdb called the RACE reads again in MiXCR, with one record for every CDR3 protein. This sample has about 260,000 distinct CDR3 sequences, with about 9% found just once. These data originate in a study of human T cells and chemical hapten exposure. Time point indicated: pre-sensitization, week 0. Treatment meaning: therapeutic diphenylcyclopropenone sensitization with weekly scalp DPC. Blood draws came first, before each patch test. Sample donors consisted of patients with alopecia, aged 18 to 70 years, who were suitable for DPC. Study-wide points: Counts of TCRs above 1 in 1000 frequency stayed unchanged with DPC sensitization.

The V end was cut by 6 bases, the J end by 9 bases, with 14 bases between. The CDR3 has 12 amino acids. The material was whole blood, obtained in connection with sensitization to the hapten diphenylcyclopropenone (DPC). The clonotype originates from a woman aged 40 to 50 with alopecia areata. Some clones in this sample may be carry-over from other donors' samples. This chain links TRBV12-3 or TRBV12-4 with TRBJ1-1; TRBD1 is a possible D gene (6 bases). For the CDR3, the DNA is TGTGCCAGCAGGGACTCCGGGGGCCAAGCTTTCTTT. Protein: CASRDSGGQAFF.